The 5 T cell receptor beta chains in this list originate from one sample, sequenced in a study of Graves' ophthalmopathy and Graves' hyperthyroidism. Amplification of TCR beta CDR3 regions used RNA transcripts. RT-PCR was first run with HTBI primers, then multiplex PCR in a second round. Using its own MiXCR run on the multiplex PCR reads, TCRdb lists one record per CDR3 protein. The sample holds almost 750,000 distinct CDR3 sequences, 40% seen once. The source material was peripheral blood. The source of these receptors is an adult man with Graves' ophthalmopathy.

V gene TRBV4-1 combines with J gene TRBJ2-7; maybe TRBD1 (5 bases). The ends were cut back, 4 bases at V and 2 bases at J, with 9 bases in the middle. CDR3 length: 13 amino acids. The germline V gene has CDR1 MGHRA and CDR2 YSYEKL. CDR3 loop: CASSPPQAYEQYF. The CDR3 DNA reads as TGCGCCAGCAGCCCACCACAGGCCTACGAGCAGTACTTC.

The rearrangement joins TRBV15 to TRBJ1-5; 9 nucleotides align to TRBD1. The CDR3 has 15 residues. With 2 bases clipped from V and 6 bases from J, the junction kept 5 bases outside the gene matches. Germline V gene sequence: CDR1 LNHNV, CDR2 YYDKDF (reference sequence). In DNA, the CDR3 is TGTGCCACCAGCAGAAAGGGACAGGGCTTTCAGCCCCAGCATTTT. Encoded protein: CATSRKGQGFQPQHF.

A note on this clonotype: The junction shows a germline mismatch at one end, possibly a read error. The V and J genes are TRBV7-9 and TRBJ1-4, with D uncertain. The CDR3 consists of 15 residues. Germline loops: CDR1 SEHNR, CDR2 FQNEAQ (reference sequence). The CDR3 DNA reads TGCGCCAGCAGCTTGGGAGCGAAGGGTGTTGAAAAACTGTTTTTT. Protein: CASSLGAKGVEKLFF.

This clonotype was counted a single time. With a much larger clone just one base away, this may be a read error. This chain links TRBV7-9 with TRBJ2-2; a weak D match, TRBD2 (5 bases). Per germline, CDR1 SEHNR and CDR2 FQNEAQ (reference sequence). This CDR3 region has 13 residues. The CDR3 here is CASSPRITGELLF. DNA for the CDR3: TGTGCTAGCAGCCCGAGGATCACCGGGGAGCTGCTTTTT. Based on the CDR3 plus reference TRBV7-9 and TRBJ2-2, the full variable domain is DTGVSQNPRHKITKRGQNVTFRCDPISEHNRLYWYRQTLGQGPEFLTYFQNEAQLEKSRLLSDRFSAERPKGSFSTLEIQRTEQGDSAMYLCASSPRITGELLFGEGSRLTVL.

This rearrangement joins TRBV29-1 to TRBJ1-1; a weak D match, TRBD1 (5 bases). The CDR3 length is 12 residues. Per germline, CDR1 SQVTM and CDR2 ANQGSEA. V lost 5 bases to trimming and J lost 1 base, with 8 bases between them. DNA of the CDR3: TGCAGCGTTAGTGGGGGGAACACTGAAGCTTTCTTT. Encoded protein: CSVSGGNTEAFF.